These 9 T cell receptor beta chains were sequenced from one sample in a study of radiation and T cells in renal cell carcinoma. Using immunoSEQ multiplex PCR, the repertoire was profiled, and TCRdb retains in-frame clones only, with some absent. Of around 81,000 clones in the sample, around 85% were seen once. Described time point: blood 4 weeks post-SBRT, at nephrectomy. Regarding treatment: 15 Gy SBRT to primary tumor, nephrectomy 4 weeks later. The source was blood, collected from a patient whose treatment included radiotherapy and nephrectomy. The receptors stem from a man aged 45 to 65 with renal cell carcinoma.

The J gene is TRBJ1-5, the V gene TRBV6-5; tentative D call: TRBD1 (5 bases). The V gene's germline CDR1 is MNHEY and CDR2 SVGAGI. The CDR3 has 15 amino acids. Trimming took off 5 bases at V and 5 bases at J, with 16 bases between the two ends. The CDR3 DNA sequence: TGTGCCAGCAGTCGAGGGGTAGGCGGCTATCAGCCCCAGCATTTT. Its protein product is CASSRGVGGYQPQHF.

The chain uses TRBV4-1 and TRBJ2-3; D is perhaps TRBD2 (5 bases). Trimming stripped 1 base from V and 4 bases from J, with 15 bases between. The CDR3 consists of 16 residues. The germline V gene has CDR1 MGHRA and CDR2 YSYEKL. The CDR3 spells CASSQVTTIQPDTQYF. In DNA, the CDR3 is TGCGCCAGCAGCCAAGTGACGACTATTCAACCAGATACGCAGTATTTT.

The rearrangement joins TRBV4-1 to TRBJ2-1; 15 bases agree with TRBD2. The CDR3 is 18 amino acids. Germline V gene lookup returns CDR1 MGHRA and CDR2 YSYEKL. The J segment lost 8 bases and the V segment lost 2 bases, leaving 10 bases of the junction unmatched. The CDR3: CASSQSPAGTSGRYEQFF. CDR3 bases: TGCGCCAGCAGCCAATCTCCGGCGGGGACTAGCGGGAGGTATGAGCAGTTCTTC.

Only a few counts were recorded for this clone. This sequence joins TRBV28 and TRBJ1-1; D is possibly TRBD1 (6 bases). V lost 6 bases, J lost 8 bases, and 16 bases lay in between. The length of the CDR3 is 13 residues. CDR1 and CDR2 from the germline V gene are MDHEN and SYDVKM. CDR3: CASRIQTGGEAFF. CDR3 nucleotide sequence: TGTGCCAGCAGGATCCAGACAGGAGGAGAAGCTTTCTTT.

The chain links TRBV9 to TRBJ2-1, with TRBD2 as a possible D gene (5 bases). CDR1 and CDR2 from the germline V gene are SGDLS and YYNGEE. The CDR3 extends over 12 amino acids. Trimming took off 5 bases at V and 8 bases at J, with 11 bases between the two ends. CDR3 protein: CASSPSIDEQFF. As DNA, the CDR3 is TGTGCCAGCAGTCCTAGCATCGATGAGCAGTTCTTC.

The rearrangement uses TRBV6-5 and TRBJ2-7, with no clear D. This CDR3 is built from 12 residues. Germline V lookup: CDR1 MNHEY, CDR2 SVGAGI. V gave up 6 bases and J gave up 2 bases, with 8 bases separating them. The CDR3 DNA sequence: TGTGCCAGCAGCCCGTCTCCCTACGAGCAGTACTTC. This sequence encodes CASSPSPYEQYF.

The CDR3 here is CASSQEPGGGFENIQYF. For the CDR3, the DNA is TGTGCCAGCAGCCAAGAACCCGGAGGGGGCTTTGAAAACATTCAGTACTTC. The chain combines TRBV4-2 with TRBJ2-4; TRBD1 might be the D (7 bases). Germline assignment: CDR1 LGHNA and CDR2 YNFKEQ. The CDR3 extends over 17 amino acids. V lost 0 bases to trimming and J lost 5 bases, with 17 bases between them.

The V gene is TRBV19, the J gene TRBJ2-1, with D perhaps TRBD1 (6 bases). The V gene lost 3 bases and the J gene lost 0 bases, with 15 bases spanning the gap. The germline V gene has CDR1 LNHDA and CDR2 SQIVND (reference sequence). CDR3 length: 17 residues. CDR3 residues: CASSIRRDTSSYNEQFF. Written as DNA, the CDR3 is TGTGCCAGTAGTATCCGCCGGGACACGAGCTCCTACAATGAGCAGTTCTTC.

The chain uses TRBV2 and TRBJ2-3; D is uncertain. There are 12 residues in the CDR3. Germline-derived CDR1 and CDR2 are SNHLY and FYNNEI. The V end was cut by 7 bases, the J end by 2 bases, with 7 bases between. The CDR3 sequence is CASKRVTDTQYF. The CDR3 DNA follows: TGTGCCAGCAAAAGGGTCACAGATACGCAGTATTTT.